Listed here are 2 T cell receptor beta chains from one sample, sequenced in a study of blood T cell repertoires in COVID-19. TCRdb's table, derived via immunoSEQ multiplex PCR, lists solely in-frame clones and lacks some. The repertoire holds 90,000 to 120,000 clones, with about four fifths as singletons. The specimen sequenced was peripheral blood. Every receptor here comes from a woman between 65 and 79 years old with acute or convalescent COVID-19.

J is TRBJ2-2 and V is TRBV28; 7 nucleotides align to TRBD1. Germline V gene lookup returns CDR1 MDHEN and CDR2 SYDVKM. V lost 6 bases and J lost 0; bases outside the gene matches: 16. CDR3 length: 19 amino acids. CDR3 loop: CASSEPRQGALSNTGELFF. In nucleotides, the CDR3 is TGTGCCAGCAGCGAACCTAGACAGGGCGCACTTTCGAACACCGGGGAGCTGTTTTTT.

The chain has TRBV6-6 and TRBJ2-1; 8 bases are shared with TRBD2. Unmatched junction bases numbered 4, after V lost 5 bases and J lost 4 bases. Germline CDR1 MNHNY, CDR2 SVGAGI (reference sequence). The length of the CDR3 is 14 residues. The CDR3 protein is CASSVAGTYNEQFF. In nucleotides, the CDR3 is TGTGCCAGCAGTGTAGCGGGGACGTACAATGAGCAGTTCTTC.